The entry that follows covers one T cell receptor beta chain sequence. Its target antigen remains unknown. There are no base qualities to consult, and no much larger clone falls within one base. Systemically healthy Caucasian individuals from Russia, some 40 in total and aged about 6 to 100 years, were included as donors. Around 9.9 milliliters of peripheral blood were collected from each donor into EDTA-treated Vacutainer tubes. PBMCs were isolated by Ficoll-Paque density-gradient centrifugation, with at least 6 million obtained per sample. Total RNA was extracted from PBMCs with Trizol reagent, with at least 6 micrograms obtained per sample. Naive CD45RAhigh/CD27high T cell percentages were measured by flow cytometry on a PBMC aliquot from every donor. This sample is drawn from a study of blood T cells in healthy people across ages (dated by TCRdb to the mid-2010s). With regard to the full study: In model experiments, template switching captured about one uniquely barcoded TCR beta cDNA molecule for every two T cells. Age-related changes in TCR beta repertoire diversity were measured in the study by deep sequencing normalized with unique cDNA molecular identifiers. Four age groups were formed from the donors: young (average roughly 16 years), middle-aged (more than 35), aged (around 68) and long-lived (roughly 88). Two additional independent replicas of 1 million unique cDNA reads from the same blood draw were analyzed for two donors (one aged 18 to 30 and one aged 80 or older). Overall study results and their limits: Since profiling was done on bulk unsorted PBMCs, naive and antigen-experienced compartments could not be conclusively compared. As age increased, observed TCR beta diversity per million T cells dropped in a roughly linear way, and a significant reduction was already evident by age around 41. Because donor CMV infection status was unknown, age-related changes in expanded clonotypes were potentially confounded. Compared with the aged group, the long-lived group had more naive CD4+ T cells, fewer expanded clones and increased TCR diversity, a pattern suggesting age selection. Observed TCR beta diversity correlated strongly with the percentage of naive T cells measured by flow cytometry. Estimates of total diversity from one million sequenced T cells were regarded as lower bounds and underestimates.

To prepare the library, 5' RACE was applied. The sample was run on an Illumina HiSeq 2500. The second PCR ran for roughly 7 to 12 cycles and used a J-beta primer mix along with a sample-barcoded 5' primer. A template-switch 5' adaptor carrying 12 random nucleotides introduced a unique molecular identifier onto each TCR beta cDNA molecule. Each sample yielded at least 3 million CDR3-containing paired-end reads. First-strand cDNA was synthesized from all RNA with the Mint cDNA synthesis kit, primed by a TRBC-specific oligonucleotide. Following uracil-DNA glycosylase treatment, a first 18-cycle PCR with universal primers M1SS and BC2_uni_R was performed on all cDNA. From the authors' description of their analysis: For normalization, 1 million high-quality reads, each with a distinct molecular identifier, were randomly selected from each sample. Instead of being binned into consensus sequences, reads with shared molecular identifiers were discarded. MiTCR, with a Q25 quality threshold and the strictest error-elimination algorithm, was used for CDR3 identification, clonotype clustering and error correction. Lower-bound total TCR beta diversity was estimated with a nonparametric unseen species model using Euler transformation. The public reads were reprocessed in TCRdb via fastp at Q25 and MiXCR, keeping in-frame beta chains. Rows are combined by CDR3 protein, so each entry shows the most common genes and DNA. TCRdb's processing, not the authors' own work, is the source of the V and J calls. For this sample there are some 760,000 distinct CDR3 sequences; roughly 25% appear just once. Around 3.6% of the sample is held by the ten biggest clonotypes.

These data were also reused for a study on T cells of mothers and their children. Per the second study: The donors were nine systemically healthy Caucasian individuals, made up of three mothers and their six children. cDNA synthesis used all of the extracted RNA, with 1.5 ug of RNA in each 15 ul reaction. In the second PCR, the M1S primer added sample barcodes and 2-4 random nucleotides. More than 9 million TCR beta CDR3 reads were obtained from each mother, and about 3 million reads were obtained from each child. In both related and unrelated pairs, thymic selection shapes the output of TCR recombination in a similar way, with inherited differences having only a minor effect. Normalized repertoire overlap was always slightly but never significantly higher in related than unrelated mother-child pairs. No persistent microchimeric T cell clones were found, with a detection sensitivity of roughly 100 clones per million clonotypes. In the study, deep NGS was used to compare the TCR beta repertoires of mothers and children, and features distinguishing related mother-child pairs from unrelated individuals were sought. The mean age was approximately 41 +/- 4 years for the mothers and roughly 10 +/- 4 years for the children. After adapter ligation with NEBNext reagents, the libraries were sequenced on Illumina HiSeq 2000 with 100+100 nt paired-end reads. Mother and child libraries were prepared a month apart and sequenced in separate runs to prevent cross-contamination. For each donor, somewhere between 500,000 and 2,000,000 distinct TCR beta clonotypes were identified. Naive TCR beta clonotypes were estimated from low-frequency clonotypes matched to each donor's FACS-determined naive share, without sorting.

The sequence was obtained from a boy younger than 18 in good health. The sequencing sample was made of blood.

The CDR3 region: CASSPRPGTDTQYF. The DNA sequence follows: TGCGCCAGCAGCCCGCGCCCCGGCACAGATACGCAGTATTTT. This receptor chain uses TRBV5-1 and TRBJ2-3; the D segment cannot be called with confidence. Via the germline V gene, CDR1 is SGHRS and CDR2 YFSETQ. V and J lose 4 bases and 1 base, and a span of 10 bases separates them. Measured from the cysteine to the phenylalanine, the CDR3 is 14 residues long. Solely the CDR3 DNA is kept, with 42 bases framed from the first base.